A single sample is the source of the 9 T cell receptor beta chains below, sequenced in a study of tumor-infiltrating lymphocytes in primary liver carcinoma. With around 500 ng total RNA as template and a constant-region primer, TCR beta cDNA was made. Three-round nested multiplex PCR performed with slightly modified ARM-PCR produced the TCR beta libraries. The study ran its first two PCR rounds for approximately 10 cycles each, using TRBV1-TRBV30 forward primers and a C-beta reverse primer. Via MiXCR, TCRdb re-called the multiplex PCR reads, giving one row per CDR3 protein. The sample has about 64,000 distinct CDR3 sequences; roughly 70% are singletons. From around 18-30 mg of unsorted bulk tissue, DNA and RNA were co-extracted together. The sample consisted of liver tumor tissue from sampling region 4. The subset was: tumor region T4, right-lateral pole. These receptors were obtained from a man between 40 and 49 years old with primary liver carcinoma and hepatitis B virus infection.

This clonotype turned up a few times. Given a much more abundant clone one base away, this may be a read error. The chain links TRBV7-2 to TRBJ1-2; D is uncertain. There are 15 residues in the CDR3. Germline CDR1 reads SGHTA; CDR2 reads FQGNSA. The V and J ends lost 1 base and 4 bases respectively, with 13 bases between them. In DNA form, the CDR3 reads TGTGCCAGCAGCTTAGTAGCCGGACTGAGCTATGGCTACACCTTC. Its translation is CASSLVAGLSYGYTF.

This clonotype is a singleton in its sample. A read error may account for a junction end that differs from germline. V usage is TRBV29-1 and J usage is TRBJ2-5; either TRBD1 or TRBD2 may fit D (5 bases each). CDR1 and CDR2 (germline): SQVTM, ANQGSEA. CDR3 length equals 12 residues. CDR3 DNA: TGCAGCGTCCTAGCAGGGATGGAGACCCAGTATTTC. It specifies CSVLAGMETQYF.

This clonotype was observed many times. This chain links TRBV4-2 with TRBJ2-4; D not resolved. The CDR3 runs 12 residues. Per the germline V gene, CDR1 is LGHNA and CDR2 is YNFKEQ. V was pared by 0 bases and J by 10 bases, with 7 bases between. The chain's CDR3 is CASSQDLDIQYF. CDR3 DNA sequence: TGTGCCAGCAGCCAAGATCTGGATATTCAGTACTTC.

The chain carries TRBV13 and TRBJ2-1; D not resolved. The CDR3 contains 12 residues. Deletions cut 8 bases from V and 6 bases from J, with 11 bases between. Germline lookup yields CDR1 PRHDT and CDR2 FYEKMQ (reference sequence). The CDR3 DNA reads as TGTGCCAGCGGCTCACCGCCCAATGAGCAGTTCTTC. Encoded protein: CASGSPPNEQFF.

This clonotype occurred many times. This chain links TRBV6-1 with TRBJ2-7; 10 positions agree with TRBD1. CDR1 and CDR2 from the germline V gene are MNHNS and SASEGT. The CDR3 length is 13 residues. V shed 10 bases, J shed 3 bases, and the junction held 6 bases outside the gene matches. The CDR3 sequence is CATETGGHYEQYF. As DNA, the CDR3 is TGTGCCACCGAGACAGGGGGCCACTACGAGCAGTACTTC.

Notes on this clonotype: One junction end does not reproduce the germline sequence, and a read error may be involved. The chain joins TRBV11-2 to TRBJ2-2; weak D call: TRBD2 (5 bases). This CDR3 is built from 15 residues. Germline V gene lookup returns CDR1 SGHAT and CDR2 FQNNGV. The CDR3 coding sequence is TGTGCCAGCAGCATTGCCGGATCGAACACCGGGGAGCTGTCTTTT. Its protein product is CASSIAGSNTGELSF.

A note on this clonotype: An end of the junction differs from the germline gene, which may be a read error. The J gene is TRBJ2-6, the V gene TRBV5-1; 8 nucleotides match TRBD1. Germline CDR1 and CDR2: SGHRS and YFSETQ. There are 17 residues in the CDR3. The CDR3 DNA sequence: TGCACCAGCAGCTTGGTCGGACAGGGAGGTGGGGCCAACGTCCTGATTTTC. Protein sequence: CTSSLVGQGGGANVLIF.

In the case of this clonotype: One end of the junction is discordant with germline, which a read error may explain. The genes are TRBV11-2 and TRBJ1-6, with D perhaps matching TRBD1 (5 bases). This CDR3 region has 16 residues. Germline-derived CDR1 and CDR2 are SGHAT and FQNNGV. Here the CDR3 reads CASTLWDDGYNSPLHF. The CDR3 DNA reads TGTGCCAGCACCTTATGGGACGACGGTTATAATTCACCCCTCCACTTT.

This clonotype was recorded many times. This CDR3 fails to terminate in the conserved phenylalanine or tryptophan, so it likely reflects a read error. V usage is TRBV11-3 and J usage is TRBJ2-5, with TRBD1 identical over 7 bases. Germline loops: CDR1 SGHNT, CDR2 YENEEA. J gave up 8 bases and V 5 bases, and 11 bases lay outside the gene matches. The CDR3 length is 14 residues. The CDR3 sequence is CASSPGTAHGTQYL. In nucleotides, the CDR3 is TGTGCCAGCAGCCCCGGGACAGCGCATGGTACCCAGTACCTC.